These 28 T cell receptor beta chains came from one sample sequenced in a study of blood T cell repertoires in COVID-19. Produced via immunoSEQ multiplex PCR; TCRdb's table is partial and in-frame only. This repertoire shows about 120,000 clones, 85% found once; its top ten account for under 13%. Material: peripheral blood. The receptors stem from a man aged 80 or over with acute or convalescent COVID-19.

The rearrangement uses TRBV19 and TRBJ1-6; D gene unclear. Per germline, CDR1 LNHDA and CDR2 SQIVND (reference sequence). V was shortened by 3 bases and J by 4 bases, with 10 bases between the two germline ends. The CDR3 consists of 15 residues. The DNA of the CDR3 is TGTGCCAGTAGTATCAGAGGGTCGTATAATTCACCCCTCCACTTT. It is translated as CASSIRGSYNSPLHF.

This chain joins TRBV2 and TRBJ2-7; no clear D gene. The V gene's germline CDR1 is SNHLY and CDR2 FYNNEI. The CDR3 spans 14 residues. Trimming pared 6 bases from V and 0 bases from J, leaving 12 bases between. The CDR3 sequence: CASRAQETSYEQYF. DNA of the CDR3: TGTGCCAGCAGGGCCCAGGAAACCTCCTACGAGCAGTACTTC.

This clone showed up just once. CDR3 sequence (DNA): TGTGCCAGCAGCTTAAATTACAGGGGGATTAGCGGGGAGCTGTTTTTT. Protein: CASSLNYRGISGELFF. The chain recombines TRBV7-2 with TRBJ2-2, with 8 bases that match TRBD1. Germline CDR1 and CDR2: SGHTA and FQGNSA. This CDR3 is 16 amino acids long. V was pared by 2 bases and J by 7 bases, with 9 bases of the junction left unmatched.

The CDR3 spells CASSYSSGEKTQYF. CDR3 DNA: TGTGCCAGCAGTTACAGCAGCGGGGAAAAGACCCAGTACTTC. V gene TRBV6-5 combines with J gene TRBJ2-5, with TRBD2 identical over 7 bases. CDR3 length: 14 amino acids. Germline V gives CDR1 MNHEY, CDR2 SVGAGI. J was trimmed by 6 bases and V by 2 bases; bases with no gene match: 6.

This clone was seen once. The gene calls are TRBV10-3 and TRBJ1-2; 8 nucleotides agree with TRBD1. The ends lost 4 bases at V and 7 bases at J; junction bases unmatched: 14. Germline CDR1 reads ENHRY; CDR2 reads SYGVKD. CDR3 size: 16 residues. CDR3 nucleotides: TGTGCCATCAGTGTGCAGCAAGGACAGGGATCGAGTGGCTACACCTTC. Protein product: CAISVQQGQGSSGYTF.

This clone showed up just once. The chain carries TRBV2 and TRBJ1-6; possibly TRBD1 for D (6 bases). The CDR3 covers 12 residues. V lost 5 bases and J lost 13, with 12 bases in between. Germline CDR1 reads SNHLY; CDR2 reads FYNNEI. CDR3 nucleotides: TGTGCCAGCAGTCCCTACAGGGCCCCCCTCCACTTT. Translation gives CASSPYRAPLHF.

The rearrangement links TRBV6-5 to TRBJ2-7; TRBD2 matches 8 bases. Germline CDR1 is MNHEY and CDR2 is SVGAGI. Trimming at V came to 10 bases and at J to 3 bases, leaving 8 bases not matched to a gene. The CDR3 totals 13 residues. CDR3 bases: TGTGCCACTCGGGAGGGGCGCGTCTACGAGCAGTACTTC. Amino acids: CATREGRVYEQYF.

This chain joins TRBV11-3 and TRBJ2-3; 14 positions match TRBD2. This CDR3 contains 16 residues. Trimming cost V 5 bases and J 8 bases; bases outside gene matches: 9. Germline values: CDR1 SGHNT, CDR2 YENEEA. The CDR3 coding sequence is TGTGCCAGCAGCCTGGGACTAGCGGGGGCGCAGGGTACGCAGTATTTT. This gives the protein CASSLGLAGAQGTQYF.

The chain links TRBV19 to TRBJ1-1, with 8 positions matching TRBD1. The CDR3 length is 15 residues. Germline CDR1 is LNHDA and CDR2 is SQIVND (reference sequence). With 0 bases clipped from V and 4 bases from J, the junction kept 4 bases outside the gene matches. The CDR3 sequence: CASSIEGQVGTEAFF. The CDR3 DNA is TGTGCCAGTAGTATAGAGGGACAGGTGGGCACTGAAGCTTTCTTT.

This rearrangement joins TRBV10-1 to TRBJ1-1, with TRBD1 matching over 7 bases. The J segment lost 3 bases and the V segment lost 2 bases, leaving 12 bases of the junction unmatched. Germline values: CDR1 WNHNN, CDR2 SYGVQD (reference sequence). The length of the CDR3 is 17 residues. CDR3 nucleotides: TGCGCCAGCAGTGAGAGTGTGGGCAGGGGGAAGCACACTGAAGCTTTCTTT. It yields the protein CASSESVGRGKHTEAFF.

The V call is TRBV5-1, the J call TRBJ1-1; D call uncertain. CDR1 is SGHRS and CDR2 is YFSETQ in the germline V gene. The germline V and J ends were trimmed by 0 bases and 0 bases, with 9 bases remaining between them. The length of the CDR3 is 15 residues. The CDR3 nucleotides read TGCGCCAGCAGCTTGGTACCAGGCTTGAACACTGAAGCTTTCTTT. Protein product: CASSLVPGLNTEAFF.

The genes are TRBV5-6 and TRBJ2-7; 11 bases are shared with TRBD2. V gave up 4 bases and J gave up 4 bases; unmatched junction bases: 4. This CDR3 spans 14 amino acids. Germline CDR1 is SGHDT and CDR2 is YYEEEE. CDR3 DNA sequence: TGTGCCAGCAGCGGTAGCGGGGGGGGTTACGAGCAGTACTTC. Translation: CASSGSGGGYEQYF.

J is TRBJ2-5 and V is TRBV3-1 (or the pseudogene TRBV3-2); 13 bases are a match to TRBD2. Germline V lookup: CDR1 LGHDT, CDR2 YNNKEL (reference sequence). The CDR3 has 18 residues. With V trimmed by 0 bases and J by 2 bases, 6 bases remained unmatched. CDR3 nucleotides: TGTGCCAGCAGCCAAGAGGGTGGACTAGCGGGGGTACAAGAGACCCAGTACTTC. Translated, it gives CASSQEGGLAGVQETQYF.

This clone has a handful of counts. V and J are TRBV7-8 and TRBJ1-1, with 7 positions matching TRBD1. This CDR3 spans 13 amino acids. V dropped 7 bases and J dropped 1; count of bases not matched to a gene: 3. CDR1 is SGHVS and CDR2 is FQNEAQ in the germline V gene. The CDR3 loop is CASTRQGNTEAFF. CDR3 nucleotide sequence: TGTGCCAGCACCCGACAGGGGAACACTGAAGCTTTCTTT. Combining the CDR3 with reference TRBV7-8 and TRBJ1-1 gives the whole variable domain GAGVSQSPRYKVAKRGQDVALRCDPISGHVSLFWYQQALGQGPEFLTYFQNEAQLDKSGLPSDRFFAERPEGSVSTLKIQRTQQEDSAVYLCASTRQGNTEAFFGQGTRLTVV.

The rearrangement uses TRBV7-2 and TRBJ1-3, with 7 positions matching TRBD1. The CDR3 extends over 15 amino acids. Germline V CDR1 and CDR2: SGHTA, FQGNSA. Trimming took 5 bases from V and 4 from J; bases not matched to a gene: 8. The CDR3 DNA sequence: TGTGCCAGCAGCGCCGACAGGGCTGGAGGAAACACCATATATTTT. Protein product: CASSADRAGGNTIYF.

This rearrangement joins TRBV7-8 to TRBJ2-5; D is perhaps TRBD2 (6 bases). This CDR3 has 13 residues. Germline assignment: CDR1 SGHVS and CDR2 FQNEAQ. V lost 4 bases to trimming and J lost 7 bases, with 13 bases between them. CDR3 bases: TGTGCCAGCAGCTACGGGAGTGGGGTGACCCAGTACTTC. This codes for CASSYGSGVTQYF.

The gene calls are TRBV7-6 and TRBJ2-2; the D gene is possibly TRBD2 (6 bases). This CDR3 spans 13 amino acids. The V gene's germline CDR1 is SGHVS and CDR2 FNYEAQ. V shed 5 bases and J shed 5 bases, with 9 bases lying between them. CDR3 protein: CASSPLATGELFF. The CDR3 DNA sequence: TGTGCCAGCAGCCCCCTAGCGACCGGGGAGCTGTTTTTT.

This chain links TRBV19 with TRBJ1-2, with TRBD1 matching 7 bases. Germline lookup yields CDR1 LNHDA and CDR2 SQIVND (reference sequence). This CDR3 contains 14 residues. Trimming removed 6 bases from V and 2 bases from J; junction bases left unmatched: 6. The CDR3 sequence: CASRTGQQNYGYTF. Written as DNA, the CDR3 is TGTGCCAGTAGAACGGGACAGCAGAACTATGGCTACACCTTC.

The V gene is TRBV7-2, the J gene TRBJ1-5, with TRBD1 matching over 7 bases. This CDR3 has 17 amino acids. Trimming at V came to 2 bases and at J to 2 bases, leaving 9 bases not matched to a gene. Germline values: CDR1 SGHTA, CDR2 FQGNSA. CDR3 region: CASSLPRQGRGNQPQHF. In nucleotides, the CDR3 is TGTGCCAGCAGCTTACCGCGACAGGGTAGGGGCAATCAGCCCCAGCATTTT. Combining the CDR3 with reference TRBV7-2 and TRBJ1-5 gives the whole variable domain GAGVSQSPSNKVTEKGKDVELRCDPISGHTALYWYRQSLGQGLEFLIYFQGNSAPDKSGLPSDRFSAERTGGSVSTLTIQRTQQEDSAVYLCASSLPRQGRGNQPQHFGDGTRLSIL.

This clone was seen a few times. The chain links TRBV5-1 to TRBJ1-2; perhaps TRBD1 as D (5 bases). V gave up 0 bases and J gave up 4 bases, with 10 bases separating them. Germline V CDR1 and CDR2: SGHRS, YFSETQ. The CDR3 loop spans 14 amino acids. DNA of the CDR3: TGCGCCAGCAGCTTGGCAGGGTGGTCCTATGGCTACACCTTC. Its protein product is CASSLAGWSYGYTF.

The table lists this clone with a few counts. This sequence joins TRBV5-6 and TRBJ1-5, with 7 nucleotides matching TRBD1. The CDR3 is 16 residues long. V lost 4 bases and J lost 2; bases outside the gene matches: 9. In germline, CDR1 is SGHDT, CDR2 YYEEEE. The CDR3 protein is CASSRQGGLGNQPQHF. CDR3 nucleotides: TGTGCCAGCAGCCGACAGGGTGGCCTGGGCAATCAGCCCCAGCATTTT.

The chain employs TRBV28 and TRBJ1-5, with TRBD1 matching over 8 bases. The germline CDR1 and CDR2 sequences are MDHEN and SYDVKM. V dropped 4 bases and J dropped 9; count of bases not matched to a gene: 5. The CDR3 totals 13 residues. The CDR3 is CASSSGQAWPQHF. For the CDR3, the DNA is TGTGCCAGCAGTTCGGGACAGGCATGGCCCCAGCATTTT.

This sequence joins TRBV15 and TRBJ1-1, with 8 positions matching TRBD1. Germline V CDR1 and CDR2: LNHNV, YYDKDF (reference sequence). The CDR3 contains 13 residues. Trimming took 7 bases from V and 5 from J; bases not matched to a gene: 6. The CDR3 protein is CATTDRGFTEAFF. CDR3 sequence (DNA): TGTGCCACCACCGACAGGGGCTTTACTGAAGCTTTCTTT.

J is TRBJ1-2 and V is TRBV28; 8 bases fit TRBD1. Per germline, CDR1 MDHEN and CDR2 SYDVKM. V lost 3 bases and J lost 6; bases outside the gene matches: 3. The CDR3 loop spans 13 amino acids. The CDR3 nucleotides are TGTGCCAGCAGTTTGAACAGGGGGAATGGCTACACCTTC. Translated, it gives CASSLNRGNGYTF.

This CDR3 reads CASSLESGRLRKTF. DNA for the CDR3: TGTGCCAGCAGCTTAGAAAGCGGCCGCCTTAGGAAGACCTTC. The gene calls are TRBV7-2 and TRBJ1-2; D is ambiguous. V was trimmed by 1 base and J by 14 bases, leaving 20 bases between them. Germline V gives CDR1 SGHTA, CDR2 FQGNSA. The length of the CDR3 is 14 residues.

Remarks on this clone: A read error may explain this, as a much larger clone is one base away. The chain uses TRBV7-3 and TRBJ1-1; 7 positions match TRBD1. CDR3 length: 14 residues. Germline-derived CDR1 and CDR2 are SGHTA and FQGTGA. The trim removed 4 bases at V and 4 bases at J, leaving 6 bases unmatched. The CDR3 nucleotides read TGTGCCAGCAGCTCCCAGACAGGGAGCACTGAAGCTTTCTTT. Protein: CASSSQTGSTEAFF. The entire variable domain, with the rest obtained from reference TRBV7-3 and TRBJ1-1, is as follows: GAGVSQTPSNKVTEKGKYVELRCDPISGHTALYWYRQSLGQGPEFLIYFQGTGAADDSGLPNDRFFAVRPEGSVSTLKIQRTERGDSAVYLCASSSQTGSTEAFFGQGTRLTVV.

The V gene is TRBV7-3, the J gene TRBJ1-1; the D gene is possibly TRBD1 (5 bases). V lost 3 bases and J lost 4, with 9 bases in between. Germline-derived CDR1 and CDR2 are SGHTA and FQGTGA. The CDR3 has 13 amino acids. Here the CDR3 reads CASSFTGGTEAFF. CDR3 bases: TGTGCCAGCAGCTTTACCGGGGGCACTGAAGCTTTCTTT.

This chain links TRBV6-5 with TRBJ2-7, with D tentatively TRBD2 (6 bases). This CDR3 is built from 15 residues. V lost 0 bases to trimming and J lost 1 base, with 10 bases between them. Germline values: CDR1 MNHEY, CDR2 SVGAGI. The CDR3 nucleotides read TGTGCCAGCAGTTACTCTTTGGGGGGATCCTACGAGCAGTACTTC. Its protein product is CASSYSLGGSYEQYF.